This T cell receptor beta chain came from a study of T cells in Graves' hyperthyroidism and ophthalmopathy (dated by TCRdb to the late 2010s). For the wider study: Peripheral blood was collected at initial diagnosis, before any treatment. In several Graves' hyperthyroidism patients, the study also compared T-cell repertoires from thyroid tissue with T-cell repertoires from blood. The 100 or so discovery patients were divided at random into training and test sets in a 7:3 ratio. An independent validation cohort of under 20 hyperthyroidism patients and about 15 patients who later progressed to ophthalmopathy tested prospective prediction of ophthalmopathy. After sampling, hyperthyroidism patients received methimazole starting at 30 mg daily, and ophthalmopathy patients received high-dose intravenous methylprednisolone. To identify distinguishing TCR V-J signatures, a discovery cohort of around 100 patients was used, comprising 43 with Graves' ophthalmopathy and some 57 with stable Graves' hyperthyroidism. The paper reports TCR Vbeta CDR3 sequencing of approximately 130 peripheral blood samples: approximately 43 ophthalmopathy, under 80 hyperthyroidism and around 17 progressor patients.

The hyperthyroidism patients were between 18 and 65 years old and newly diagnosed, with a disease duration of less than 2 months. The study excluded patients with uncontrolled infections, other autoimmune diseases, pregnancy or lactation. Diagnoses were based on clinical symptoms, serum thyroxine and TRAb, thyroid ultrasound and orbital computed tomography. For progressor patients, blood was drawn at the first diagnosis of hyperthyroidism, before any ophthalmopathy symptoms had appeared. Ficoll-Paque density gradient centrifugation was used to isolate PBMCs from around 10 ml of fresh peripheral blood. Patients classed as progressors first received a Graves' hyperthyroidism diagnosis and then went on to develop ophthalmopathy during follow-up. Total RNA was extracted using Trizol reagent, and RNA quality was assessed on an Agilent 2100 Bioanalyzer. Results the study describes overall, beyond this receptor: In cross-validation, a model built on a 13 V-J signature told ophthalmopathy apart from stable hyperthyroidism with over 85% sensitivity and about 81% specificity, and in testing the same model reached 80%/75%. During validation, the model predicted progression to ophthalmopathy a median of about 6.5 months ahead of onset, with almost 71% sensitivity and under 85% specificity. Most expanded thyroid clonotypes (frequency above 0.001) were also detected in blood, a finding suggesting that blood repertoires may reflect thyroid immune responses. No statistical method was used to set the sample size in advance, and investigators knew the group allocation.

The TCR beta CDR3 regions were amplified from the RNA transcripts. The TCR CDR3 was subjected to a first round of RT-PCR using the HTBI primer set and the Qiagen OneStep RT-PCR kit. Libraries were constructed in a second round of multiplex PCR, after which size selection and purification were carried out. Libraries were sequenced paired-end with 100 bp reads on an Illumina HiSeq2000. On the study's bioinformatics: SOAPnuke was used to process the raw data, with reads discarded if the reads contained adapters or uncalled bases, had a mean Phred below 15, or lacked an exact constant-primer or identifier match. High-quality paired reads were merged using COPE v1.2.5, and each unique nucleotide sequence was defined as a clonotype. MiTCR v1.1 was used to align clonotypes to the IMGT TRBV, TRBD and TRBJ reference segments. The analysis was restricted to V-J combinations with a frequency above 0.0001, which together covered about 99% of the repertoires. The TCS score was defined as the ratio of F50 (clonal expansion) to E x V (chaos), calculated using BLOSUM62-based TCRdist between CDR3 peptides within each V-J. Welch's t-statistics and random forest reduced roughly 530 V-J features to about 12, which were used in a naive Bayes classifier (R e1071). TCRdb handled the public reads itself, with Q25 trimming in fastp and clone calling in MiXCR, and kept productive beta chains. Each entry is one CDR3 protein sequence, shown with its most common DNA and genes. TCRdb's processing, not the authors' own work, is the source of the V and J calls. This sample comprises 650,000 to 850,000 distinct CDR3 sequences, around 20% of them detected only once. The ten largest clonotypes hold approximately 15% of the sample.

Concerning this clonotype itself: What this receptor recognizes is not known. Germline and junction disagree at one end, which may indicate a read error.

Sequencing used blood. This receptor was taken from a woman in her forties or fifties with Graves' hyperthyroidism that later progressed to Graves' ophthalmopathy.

The sequenced DNA is TGTGCCAGTACCGGGACAGGGGATTTCTACGAGCAGCACTTC. Translated, it gives CASTGTGDFYEQHF. This chain is built from TRBV6-1 and TRBJ2-7; 10 nucleotides in the junction match TRBD1. The germline V gene encodes CDR1 MNHNS and CDR2 SASEGT. CDR3 length: 14 amino acids, cysteine to phenylalanine. The retained sequence is limited to the CDR3, 42 bases, with the frame set at the first base.